This is a list of T cell receptor beta chains from one sample in a study of blood T cells in healthy people across ages. One entry per CDR3 protein, called by TCRdb with MiXCR from the 5' RACE reads. The sample comprises 1 million to 1.2 million distinct CDR3 sequences, roughly two fifths of which are singletons, and around 13% rests with the top ten. Sequenced sample: blood. These receptors came from a young man in good health. CDR3s include the opening cysteine and the closing phenylalanine or tryptophan. The order of the fields is D gene, J gene, clone size, V gene, CDR3 protein. D genes are given only for firm matches. Rows may omit the clone size; those that give it use once, few, many or a size class.

D gene: -; J gene: TRBJ1-1; clone size: few; V gene: TRBV5-1; CDR3 protein: CASSLGAGAGTEAFF
D gene: -; J gene: TRBJ1-2; clone size: -; V gene: TRBV6-1; CDR3 protein: CASSGLGGGYTF
D gene: -; J gene: TRBJ1-1; clone size: -; V gene: TRBV5-5; CDR3 protein: CASSLSWMNTEAFF
D gene: -; J gene: TRBJ2-4; clone size: -; V gene: TRBV4-3; CDR3 protein: CASSQDRRSWDIQYF
D gene: TRBD2; J gene: TRBJ2-1; clone size: -; V gene: TRBV4-1; CDR3 protein: CASSQVLGLAGGTRNEQFF
D gene: -; J gene: TRBJ1-4; clone size: -; V gene: TRBV27; CDR3 protein: CASSFRTVNEKLFF
D gene: -; J gene: TRBJ2-3; clone size: -; V gene: TRBV30; CDR3 protein: CAWSVGPDTQYF
D gene: -; J gene: TRBJ1-2; clone size: few; V gene: TRBV19; CDR3 protein: CASSIGAGVSPYYGYTF
D gene: TRBD1; J gene: -; clone size: few; V gene: TRBV20-1; CDR3 protein: CSAPGTGDCEQYF
D gene: -; J gene: TRBJ1-3; clone size: -; V gene: TRBV9; CDR3 protein: CASSSPYPGGYSGNTIYF
D gene: -; J gene: TRBJ2-5; clone size: few; V gene: TRBV12-3/TRBV12-4; CDR3 protein: CASSVDRGKETQYF
D gene: -; J gene: TRBJ2-1; clone size: few; V gene: TRBV20-1; CDR3 protein: CSARDPAAAVADEQFF
D gene: -; J gene: TRBJ2-2; clone size: once; V gene: TRBV29-1; CDR3 protein: CSVVGDLNTGELFF
D gene: TRBD2; J gene: TRBJ2-3; clone size: -; V gene: TRBV4-1; CDR3 protein: CASSQDWLAGGQDTQYF
D gene: TRBD2; J gene: TRBJ2-3; clone size: few; V gene: TRBV4-1; CDR3 protein: CASSQDPRRGGIDTQYF
D gene: -; J gene: TRBJ1-2; clone size: -; V gene: TRBV20-1; CDR3 protein: CSARGLDDNYGYTF
D gene: TRBD1; J gene: TRBJ1-1; clone size: few; V gene: TRBV5-1; CDR3 protein: CASSVGQEGNPEAFF
D gene: -; J gene: TRBJ1-5; clone size: -; V gene: TRBV9; CDR3 protein: CASSVAGADNQPQHF
D gene: TRBD2; J gene: TRBJ2-3; clone size: few; V gene: TRBV6-1; CDR3 protein: CASSEIAGGATQYF
D gene: TRBD2; J gene: -; clone size: -; V gene: TRBV3-1; CDR3 protein: CASSGLSGEQETQFF
D gene: -; J gene: TRBJ2-1; clone size: -; V gene: TRBV29-1; CDR3 protein: CSVQIGNEQFF
D gene: -; J gene: TRBJ1-1; clone size: -; V gene: TRBV10-3; CDR3 protein: CAISRSKNTEAFF
D gene: -; J gene: TRBJ2-7; clone size: -; V gene: TRBV20-1; CDR3 protein: CSARGPVYEQYF
D gene: -; J gene: TRBJ2-5; clone size: -; V gene: TRBV4-1; CDR3 protein: CASSQMGGGTEQETQYF
D gene: TRBD1; J gene: TRBJ1-2; clone size: -; V gene: TRBV29-1; CDR3 protein: CSVAGQGPIYGYTF
D gene: -; J gene: TRBJ2-6; clone size: -; V gene: TRBV4-1; CDR3 protein: CASSPGPISGANVLTF
D gene: -; J gene: TRBJ2-1; clone size: -; V gene: TRBV7-2; CDR3 protein: CAGTDGYNEQFF
D gene: TRBD1; J gene: TRBJ2-5; clone size: many; V gene: TRBV5-1; CDR3 protein: CASSSTGGQETQYF
D gene: -; J gene: TRBJ1-1; clone size: few; V gene: TRBV20-1; CDR3 protein: CSAPSVTGMNTEAFF
D gene: TRBD1; J gene: TRBJ2-7; clone size: many; V gene: TRBV29-1; CDR3 protein: CSVEDKQGPYEQYF
D gene: -; J gene: TRBJ1-1; clone size: few; V gene: TRBV28; CDR3 protein: CASSFWGRGYTEAFF
D gene: TRBD1; J gene: TRBJ1-5; clone size: -; V gene: TRBV27; CDR3 protein: CASSLMGTGNQPQHF
D gene: -; J gene: TRBJ2-2; clone size: once; V gene: TRBV6-6; CDR3 protein: CASSYPRGGDNTGELFF
D gene: -; J gene: TRBJ1-1; clone size: -; V gene: TRBV19; CDR3 protein: CASARDTQNTEAFF
D gene: -; J gene: TRBJ2-1; clone size: few; V gene: TRBV7-2; CDR3 protein: CASSLSWSSYNEQFF
D gene: -; J gene: TRBJ1-1; clone size: -; V gene: TRBV7-2; CDR3 protein: CASIPGGTWTEAFF
D gene: TRBD1; J gene: TRBJ1-5; clone size: -; V gene: TRBV20-1; CDR3 protein: CSATAGGGGNQPQHF
D gene: -; J gene: TRBJ1-4; clone size: few; V gene: TRBV25-1; CDR3 protein: CASSEYPDNTGGEKLFF
D gene: -; J gene: TRBJ1-1; clone size: -; V gene: TRBV15; CDR3 protein: CATSRDGSSTEAFF
D gene: TRBD1; J gene: TRBJ1-1; clone size: few; V gene: TRBV15; CDR3 protein: CATSRDWGQRIEAFF
D gene: TRBD1; J gene: TRBJ2-5; clone size: -; V gene: TRBV18; CDR3 protein: CASSPGQGFRETQYF
D gene: TRBD1; J gene: TRBJ1-2; clone size: -; V gene: TRBV20-1; CDR3 protein: CSATPGTGAGYTF
D gene: -; J gene: TRBJ1-5; clone size: few; V gene: TRBV4-3; CDR3 protein: CASSLSTEGQPQHF
D gene: -; J gene: TRBJ1-5; clone size: few; V gene: TRBV20-1; CDR3 protein: CSARRQGIQPQHF
D gene: -; J gene: TRBJ1-1; clone size: -; V gene: TRBV28; CDR3 protein: CASSLVVLGVTEAFF
D gene: -; J gene: TRBJ2-5; clone size: -; V gene: TRBV4-2; CDR3 protein: CASSQEETLGETQYF
D gene: -; J gene: TRBJ1-3; clone size: many; V gene: TRBV20-1; CDR3 protein: CSAEDRLGDSGNTIYF
D gene: TRBD1; J gene: TRBJ2-4; clone size: -; V gene: TRBV7-8; CDR3 protein: CASSLRQGEKLTKNIQYF
D gene: -; J gene: TRBJ2-7; clone size: -; V gene: TRBV4-1; CDR3 protein: CASSQDAPGRYNEQYF
D gene: -; J gene: TRBJ2-4; clone size: few; V gene: TRBV28; CDR3 protein: CASSPGTLKYF
D gene: -; J gene: TRBJ2-5; clone size: many; V gene: TRBV12-3/TRBV12-4; CDR3 protein: CASSPEAGRIEETQYF
D gene: -; J gene: -; clone size: -; V gene: TRBV7-7; CDR3 protein: CASSYSDLETQYF
D gene: -; J gene: TRBJ2-1; clone size: few; V gene: TRBV20-1; CDR3 protein: CSAREASRSYNEQFF
D gene: -; J gene: TRBJ2-1; clone size: -; V gene: TRBV6-6; CDR3 protein: CASSYSRQDYNEQFF